This TCR beta chain is drawn from a study of CXCR3-negative and CXCR3-positive naive CD8 T cells. A remark on this clonotype: Its antigen is unidentified.

The method, 5' RACE with UMI labels, was used to prepare the TRB cDNA libraries. TCRdb derives one entry per CDR3 protein from the 5' RACE reads, leaving out DNA. The sample is made up of some 110,000 distinct CDR3 sequences, and the top ten hold approximately 0.38% of it. Study-level results: CXCR3 expression partially decreased after cryopreservation; most assays used fresh PBMCs. CXCR3-positive naive cells had TRB CDR3s that were more hydrophobic than CXCR3-negative naive cells had.

Germline values: CDR1 MDHEN, CDR2 SYDVKM. The CDR3 runs 12 residues. The sequenced material came from naive CXCR3+ CD8+ T cells from blood. The subset denotes: CD45RO-CCR7+CD27+CD95- naive CD8+ T cells expressing CXCR3 (TNR3+). The sequence derives from a human donor in good health. Some clones in this sample may be carry-over from other donors' samples. The V call is TRBV28, the J call TRBJ2-7; no DNA is available, so the TRBD1 call from TCRdb remains unchecked. The CDR3 loop reads CASSFGGSEQYF.